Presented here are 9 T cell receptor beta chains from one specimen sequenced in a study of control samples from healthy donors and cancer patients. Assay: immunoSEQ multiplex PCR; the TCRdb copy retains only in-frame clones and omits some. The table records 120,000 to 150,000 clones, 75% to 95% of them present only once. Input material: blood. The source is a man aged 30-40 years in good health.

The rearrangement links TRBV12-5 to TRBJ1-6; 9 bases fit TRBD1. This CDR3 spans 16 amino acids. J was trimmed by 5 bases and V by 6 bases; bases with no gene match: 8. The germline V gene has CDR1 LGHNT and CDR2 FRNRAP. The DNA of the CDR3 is TGTGCTAGTGGGTTCTTTACAGGGGGCAATAATTCACCCCTCCACTTT. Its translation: CASGFFTGGNNSPLHF.

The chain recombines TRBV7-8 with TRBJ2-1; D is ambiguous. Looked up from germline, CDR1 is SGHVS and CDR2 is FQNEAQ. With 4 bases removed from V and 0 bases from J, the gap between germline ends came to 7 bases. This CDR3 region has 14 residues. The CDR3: CASSYYGSYNEQFF. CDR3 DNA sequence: TGTGCCAGCAGCTATTACGGCTCCTACAATGAGCAGTTCTTC.

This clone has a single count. The CDR3 nucleotides are TGTGCCAGCAGCCAAGCATCCGGGGGGGCCTGGAATGAGCAGTTCTTC. Encoded protein: CASSQASGGAWNEQFF. V and J are TRBV4-2 and TRBJ2-1, with TRBD2 identical over 8 bases. Germline trimming cut 1 base from V and 7 bases from J; bases unmatched to any gene: 9. Germline V gene sequence: CDR1 LGHNA, CDR2 YNFKEQ. This CDR3 is 16 amino acids long.

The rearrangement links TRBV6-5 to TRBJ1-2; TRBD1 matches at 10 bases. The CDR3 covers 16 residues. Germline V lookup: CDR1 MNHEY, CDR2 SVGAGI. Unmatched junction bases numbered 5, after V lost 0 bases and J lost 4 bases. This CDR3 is CASSYSGTGALYGYTF. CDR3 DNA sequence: TGTGCCAGCAGTTACTCGGGGACAGGGGCCCTCTATGGCTACACCTTC.

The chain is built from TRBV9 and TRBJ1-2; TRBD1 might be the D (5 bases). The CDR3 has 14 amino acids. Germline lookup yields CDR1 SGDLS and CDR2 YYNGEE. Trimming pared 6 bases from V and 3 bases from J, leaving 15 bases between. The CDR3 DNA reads TGTGCCAGCACCACATCGAGGGGACACTATGGCTACACCTTC. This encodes CASTTSRGHYGYTF.

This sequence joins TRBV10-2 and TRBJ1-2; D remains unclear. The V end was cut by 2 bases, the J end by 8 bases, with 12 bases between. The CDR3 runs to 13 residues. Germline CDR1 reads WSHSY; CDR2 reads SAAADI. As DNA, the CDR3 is TGCGCCAGCAGTGAGGTCACCTCGAGAGGCTACACCTTC. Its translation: CASSEVTSRGYTF.

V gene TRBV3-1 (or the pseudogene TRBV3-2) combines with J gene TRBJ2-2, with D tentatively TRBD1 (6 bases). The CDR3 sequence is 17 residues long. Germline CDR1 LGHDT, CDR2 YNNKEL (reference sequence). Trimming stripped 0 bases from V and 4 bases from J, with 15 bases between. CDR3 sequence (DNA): TGTGCCAGCAGCCAAGATGTCACAGGGCGAGGCACCGGGGAGCTGTTTTTT. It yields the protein CASSQDVTGRGTGELFF.

For the CDR3, the DNA is TGCGCCAGCAGCTTGGTAGGCGTCCCCGGGGAGCTGTTTTTT. This codes for CASSLVGVPGELFF. The V call is TRBV5-1, the J call TRBJ2-2; D is unresolved. Per germline, CDR1 SGHRS and CDR2 YFSETQ. The CDR3 consists of 14 residues. The ends were cut back, 0 bases at V and 6 bases at J, with 9 bases in the middle.

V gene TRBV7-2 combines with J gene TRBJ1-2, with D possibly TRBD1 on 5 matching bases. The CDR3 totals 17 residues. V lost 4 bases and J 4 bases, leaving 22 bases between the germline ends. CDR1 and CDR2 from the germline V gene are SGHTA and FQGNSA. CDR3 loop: CASSWGDLGDVSYGYTF. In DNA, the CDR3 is TGTGCCAGCAGCTGGGGAGATTTGGGGGACGTTTCCTATGGCTACACCTTC. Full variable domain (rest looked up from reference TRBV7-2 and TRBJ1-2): GAGVSQSPSNKVTEKGKDVELRCDPISGHTALYWYRQSLGQGLEFLIYFQGNSAPDKSGLPSDRFSAERTGGSVSTLTIQRTQQEDSAVYLCASSWGDLGDVSYGYTFGSGTRLTVV.